This is a list of T cell receptor beta chains from one sample in a study of post-analysis software for immune sequencing data. TCRdb recomputed calls from the PCR reads with MiXCR, one row per CDR3 protein. In the table there are 450,000 to 650,000 distinct CDR3 sequences, 44% of which are singletons. The sample consisted of blood. Receptors originate from a girl aged 10-17 years with multiple sclerosis. Both conserved end residues are part of each CDR3. The order of the fields is CDR3 DNA, CDR3 protein, J gene, D gene, clone size, V gene. The D gene is left open where the match is weak. Not every row has a clone size; where given, it reads once, few, many or a size class.

CDR3nt: TGTGCCAGCAGCGGCGGGGAGTACTACGAGCAGTACTTC
CDR3aa: CASSGGEYYEQYF
j_gene: TRBJ2-7
d_gene: NA
abundance: few
v_gene: TRBV7-9

CDR3nt: TGTGCCAGCAGCTCTCAAGGAAGGGGGGAGACTGAAGCTTTCTTT
CDR3aa: CASSSQGRGETEAFF
j_gene: TRBJ1-1
d_gene: NA
abundance: NA
v_gene: TRBV7-2

CDR3nt: TGTGCCAGTAGTATGCAGACTAGCGGCACAGATACGCAGTATTTT
CDR3aa: CASSMQTSGTDTQYF
j_gene: TRBJ2-3
d_gene: TRBD2
abundance: NA
v_gene: TRBV19

CDR3nt: TGCAGCGTTGGGGGCGGGAGGTACGACGAGCAGTACTTC
CDR3aa: CSVGGGRYDEQYF
j_gene: TRBJ2-7
d_gene: TRBD2
abundance: many
v_gene: TRBV29-1

CDR3nt: TGTGCCAGCAGCGACAGGGGGGTCGACGAGCAGTACTTC
CDR3aa: CASSDRGVDEQYF
j_gene: TRBJ2-7
d_gene: TRBD1
abundance: NA
v_gene: TRBV12-3/TRBV12-4

CDR3nt: TGTGCCATCAGTGCCGGGACAGGGGTCGAGCAGTACTTC
CDR3aa: CAISAGTGVEQYF
j_gene: TRBJ2-7
d_gene: TRBD1
abundance: few
v_gene: TRBV10-3

CDR3nt: TGTGCCAGCAGCCAAGATCTGGCACTCACAGATACGCAGTATTTT
CDR3aa: CASSQDLALTDTQYF
j_gene: TRBJ2-3
d_gene: NA
abundance: NA
v_gene: TRBV3-1

CDR3nt: TGCAGTGTCTTCCTAGCGGGGGACAATGAGCAGTTCTTC
CDR3aa: CSVFLAGDNEQFF
j_gene: TRBJ2-1
d_gene: TRBD2
abundance: NA
v_gene: TRBV20-1

CDR3nt: TGCAGCGTTGAAGATCGACAGGGGTATGGCTACACCTTC
CDR3aa: CSVEDRQGYGYTF
j_gene: TRBJ1-2
d_gene: TRBD1
abundance: few
v_gene: TRBV29-1

CDR3nt: TGCAGTGCTAGAGGGGGGATAGTAGATACGCAGTATTTT
CDR3aa: CSARGGIVDTQYF
j_gene: TRBJ2-3
d_gene: NA
abundance: NA
v_gene: TRBV20-1

CDR3nt: TGCAGCGTTGTGAGGCAGTTGAACACTGAAGCTTTCTTT
CDR3aa: CSVVRQLNTEAFF
j_gene: TRBJ1-1
d_gene: NA
abundance: NA
v_gene: TRBV29-1

CDR3nt: TGTGCCAGCTATGATCGCGAGACCCAGTACTTC
CDR3aa: CASYDRETQYF
j_gene: TRBJ2-5
d_gene: NA
abundance: few
v_gene: TRBV18

CDR3nt: TGCAGCGTTGAAGACCCCTACGAGCAGTACTTC
CDR3aa: CSVEDPYEQYF
j_gene: TRBJ2-7
d_gene: NA
abundance: NA
v_gene: TRBV29-1

CDR3nt: TGTGCCAGCAGCTTTGAACTAGCGGGAAATACGCAGTATTTT
CDR3aa: CASSFELAGNTQYF
j_gene: TRBJ2-3
d_gene: TRBD2
abundance: NA
v_gene: TRBV7-9

CDR3nt: TGCAACGGTGTCGTCCCCCAGGGCTTCTATGGCTACACCTTC
CDR3aa: CNGVVPQGFYGYTF
j_gene: TRBJ1-2
d_gene: NA
abundance: NA
v_gene: TRBV29-1

CDR3nt: TGTGCCAGCAGCTTAGCAGGGTTGGGAGGCTACACCTTC
CDR3aa: CASSLAGLGGYTF
j_gene: TRBJ1-2
d_gene: NA
abundance: NA
v_gene: TRBV7-9

CDR3nt: TGTGCCAGCAGCGGGGACAGGGGGCGGAACACTGAAGCTTTCTTT
CDR3aa: CASSGDRGRNTEAFF
j_gene: TRBJ1-1
d_gene: TRBD1
abundance: NA
v_gene: TRBV9

CDR3nt: TGTGCCAGCAGCGGGGACAGTGCAAAGAACTACGAGCAGTACTTC
CDR3aa: CASSGDSAKNYEQYF
j_gene: TRBJ2-7
d_gene: TRBD1
abundance: NA
v_gene: TRBV9

CDR3nt: TGTGCCAGCAGTTTAGCAGGGGGCGCTAATCAGCCCCAGCATTTT
CDR3aa: CASSLAGGANQPQHF
j_gene: TRBJ1-5
d_gene: TRBD1
abundance: NA
v_gene: TRBV12-3/TRBV12-4

CDR3nt: TGCAGCGTCAAGGTCAGGTTCACAGATACGCAGTATTTT
CDR3aa: CSVKVRFTDTQYF
j_gene: TRBJ2-3
d_gene: NA
abundance: NA
v_gene: TRBV29-1

CDR3nt: TGTGCCATCAGTGAGGGGACACGAGGAAACATTCAGTACTTC
CDR3aa: CAISEGTRGNIQYF
j_gene: TRBJ2-4
d_gene: NA
abundance: NA
v_gene: TRBV10-3

CDR3nt: TGTGCCACGGCAGGGAGGTCTTACAATGAGCAGTTCTTC
CDR3aa: CATAGRSYNEQFF
j_gene: TRBJ2-1
d_gene: NA
abundance: NA
v_gene: TRBV28

CDR3nt: TGCGCCAGCAGCCAAGAAGAGAACGGAGGCTATGGCTACACCTTC
CDR3aa: CASSQEENGGYGYTF
j_gene: TRBJ1-2
d_gene: NA
abundance: NA
v_gene: TRBV4-1

CDR3nt: TGCAGTGCTAGTCTTAATTCGGAGACCCAGTACTTC
CDR3aa: CSASLNSETQYF
j_gene: TRBJ2-5
d_gene: NA
abundance: few
v_gene: TRBV20-1

CDR3nt: TGCGCCAGCAGCTTGGGTTCTACAGGGGGCACCCACGAGCAGTACTTC
CDR3aa: CASSLGSTGGTHEQYF
j_gene: TRBJ2-7
d_gene: TRBD1
abundance: NA
v_gene: TRBV5-1

CDR3nt: TGTGCCAGCAGTATCGACAGGACCTACGAGCAGTACTTC
CDR3aa: CASSIDRTYEQYF
j_gene: TRBJ2-7
d_gene: NA
abundance: few
v_gene: TRBV6-1

CDR3nt: TGTGCCAGCAGCCCCGGGGAGAACACTGAAGCTTTCTTT
CDR3aa: CASSPGENTEAFF
j_gene: TRBJ1-1
d_gene: NA
abundance: NA
v_gene: TRBV12-3/TRBV12-4

CDR3nt: TGCGCCAGCAGCCAACCTCAAAGGGGCACAGGCTACGAGCAGTACTTC
CDR3aa: CASSQPQRGTGYEQYF
j_gene: TRBJ2-7
d_gene: NA
abundance: NA
v_gene: TRBV4-1

CDR3nt: TGCGCCAGCGGCTTGGTAGTTGCGAACGAGCAGTTCTTC
CDR3aa: CASGLVVANEQFF
j_gene: TRBJ2-1
d_gene: NA
abundance: NA
v_gene: TRBV5-1

CDR3nt: TGCGCCAGCAGCTTGAGGACAGACCATAGGGATGGCTACACCTTC
CDR3aa: CASSLRTDHRDGYTF
j_gene: TRBJ1-2
d_gene: NA
abundance: NA
v_gene: TRBV5-1

CDR3nt: TGTGCCAGCAGTCTGACTGTAGGGCCGTACAATGAGCAGTTCTTC
CDR3aa: CASSLTVGPYNEQFF
j_gene: TRBJ2-1
d_gene: NA
abundance: once
v_gene: TRBV12-3/TRBV12-4

CDR3nt: TGTGCCAGCAGCTTACGGCGGGGGCCCTCCTACGAGCAGTACTTC
CDR3aa: CASSLRRGPSYEQYF
j_gene: TRBJ2-7
d_gene: NA
abundance: NA
v_gene: TRBV7-2

CDR3nt: TGTGCCATCAGTGAGTCGGTCCCTGATAATGAGCAGTTCTTC
CDR3aa: CAISESVPDNEQFF
j_gene: TRBJ2-1
d_gene: NA
abundance: NA
v_gene: TRBV10-3

CDR3nt: TGCAGTGCCTCCGGGACAGGGTTCGCGAACACTGAAGCTTTCTTT
CDR3aa: CSASGTGFANTEAFF
j_gene: TRBJ1-1
d_gene: TRBD1
abundance: NA
v_gene: TRBV20-1

CDR3nt: TGCAGTGCTAACGGACTAGCGGGGGGGCCGGATACGCAGTATTTT
CDR3aa: CSANGLAGGPDTQYF
j_gene: TRBJ2-3
d_gene: TRBD2
abundance: NA
v_gene: TRBV20-1

CDR3nt: TGCGCCAGCAGCTTGGGGACAGCTAGCACAGATACGCAGTATTTT
CDR3aa: CASSLGTASTDTQYF
j_gene: TRBJ2-3
d_gene: NA
abundance: few
v_gene: TRBV5-1

CDR3nt: TGTGCCAGCAGTTTGGGGGGGCGTAGTGGGGCCAACGTCCTGACTTTC
CDR3aa: CASSLGGRSGANVLTF
j_gene: TRBJ2-6
d_gene: NA
abundance: few
v_gene: TRBV12-3/TRBV12-4

CDR3nt: TGTGCCAATCCTGTACCGGGACAGGGGAGCAATCAGCCCCAGCATTTT
CDR3aa: CANPVPGQGSNQPQHF
j_gene: TRBJ1-5
d_gene: TRBD1
abundance: few
v_gene: TRBV6-6

CDR3nt: TGTGCCAGCAGCTCCGGAGGCGGCGGATCATACAATGAGCAGTTCTTC
CDR3aa: CASSSGGGGSYNEQFF
j_gene: TRBJ2-1
d_gene: NA
abundance: NA
v_gene: TRBV7-3

CDR3nt: TGTGCCAGCAGGTCCCGGGGGCAATCGAACACTGAAGCTTTCTTT
CDR3aa: CASRSRGQSNTEAFF
j_gene: TRBJ1-1
d_gene: NA
abundance: few
v_gene: TRBV6-5

CDR3nt: TGCGCCAGCGGATCCCCTCACTCAGAGCAGTACTTC
CDR3aa: CASGSPHSEQYF
j_gene: TRBJ2-5
d_gene: NA
abundance: NA
v_gene: TRBV4-1

CDR3nt: TGCAGTGCTAGGGAGGCCGGGGCGGGAGGTGAAGCTTTCTTT
CDR3aa: CSAREAGAGGEAFF
j_gene: TRBJ1-1
d_gene: NA
abundance: NA
v_gene: TRBV20-1

CDR3nt: TGTGCCAGCAAGACAGGGGATTTCACAGATACGCAGTATTTT
CDR3aa: CASKTGDFTDTQYF
j_gene: TRBJ2-3
d_gene: TRBD1
abundance: once
v_gene: TRBV12-3/TRBV12-4

CDR3nt: TGTGCCAGCAGTATGGGACGAAACGCCCTCGACGAGCAGTACTTC
CDR3aa: CASSMGRNALDEQYF
j_gene: TRBJ2-7
d_gene: NA
abundance: NA
v_gene: TRBV27

CDR3nt: TGTGCCAGCAGCGACGGGCCAGATGCAGAAGAGACCCAGTACTTC
CDR3aa: CASSDGPDAEETQYF
j_gene: TRBJ2-5
d_gene: NA
abundance: NA
v_gene: TRBV9

CDR3nt: TGTGCCAGCAGCCGAACAGCCTTATGGACACCGCCCCCAGCTCTGGATACGCAGTATTTT
CDR3aa: CASSRTALWTPPPALDTQYF
j_gene: TRBJ2-3
d_gene: NA
abundance: few
v_gene: TRBV7-6

CDR3nt: TGCGCCAGCAGCCAGGAACAGGGGGCCTATCAGCCCCAGCATTTT
CDR3aa: CASSQEQGAYQPQHF
j_gene: TRBJ1-5
d_gene: TRBD1
abundance: NA
v_gene: TRBV4-1